Listed here are 24 T cell receptor beta chains from one sample, sequenced in a study of blood T cells in healthy people across ages. A sample-barcoded 5' primer and a J-beta primer mix were used in a second PCR of roughly 6 to 11 cycles. Using its own MiXCR run on the 5' RACE reads, TCRdb lists one record per CDR3 protein. The data show about 580,000 distinct CDR3 sequences, under 55% seen once. Input material: blood. The receptors derive from a man of 80 years or more in good health.

This clonotype appeared many times. This chain uses TRBV6-5 with TRBJ1-2; D perhaps matches TRBD1 (5 bases). This CDR3 is 12 amino acids long. CDR1 and CDR2 from the germline V gene are MNHEY and SVGAGI. Trimming took off 5 bases at V and 5 bases at J, with 9 bases between the two ends. This chain's CDR3 is CASSPKGYGYTF. CDR3 nucleotide sequence: TGTGCCAGCAGTCCAAAGGGGTATGGCTACACCTTC.

This clonotype was counted only a few times. V is TRBV27 and J is TRBJ1-2, with no clear D. CDR3 length: 16 amino acids. V dropped 5 bases and J dropped 0 bases, with 16 bases sitting between them. The germline V gene encodes CDR1 MNHEY and CDR2 SMNVEV (reference sequence). The CDR3 nucleotides are TGTGCCAGCAGTCCCACCCCGCGGAGAGCTAACTATGGCTACACCTTC. Translated, it gives CASSPTPRRANYGYTF.

J is TRBJ2-5 and V is TRBV7-3; D is unresolved. The better agreement between TRBJ2-7 and the DNA end casts doubt on the J call. Germline lookup yields CDR1 SGHTA and CDR2 FQGTGA. CDR3 length: 14 residues. For the CDR3, the DNA is TGTGCCAGCAGCCCTCAAACGGATGCGCTCGAGCAGTACTTC. Residues: CASSPQTDALEQYF.

This chain links TRBV7-9 with TRBJ2-3; 11 bases are a match to TRBD2. With V trimmed by 1 base and J by 5 bases, 2 bases remained unmatched. The V gene's germline CDR1 is SEHNR and CDR2 FQNEAQ (reference sequence). CDR3 length: 15 amino acids. The CDR3 DNA sequence: TGTGCCAGCAGCTTAGAACTAGCGGGAGTAGATACGCAGTATTTT. Translation: CASSLELAGVDTQYF.

The chain combines TRBV4-3 with TRBJ1-2; a possible D gene is TRBD1 (5 bases). The CDR3 totals 14 residues. Germline V CDR1 and CDR2: LGHNA, YSLEER. Trimming left V 0 bases short and J 1 base short, with 6 bases between. DNA of the CDR3: TGCGCCAGCAGCCAAGACGACAGTAACTATGGCTACACCTTC. Translating gives CASSQDDSNYGYTF.

This clonotype was detected a few times. The chain links TRBV20-1 to TRBJ2-3; D is possibly TRBD1 (8 bases). V gave up 4 bases and J gave up 4 bases, with 15 bases separating them. The CDR3 covers 14 residues. Germline values: CDR1 DFQATT, CDR2 SNEGSKA (reference sequence). The CDR3 protein is CSAKQGGSADTQYF. The CDR3 nucleotides read TGCAGTGCTAAACAGGGGGGGTCCGCAGATACGCAGTATTTT.

This chain uses TRBV4-2 with TRBJ2-5; D perhaps matches TRBD1 (6 bases). With the DNA end fitting TRBJ2-7 better, the J assignment may be wrong. The CDR3 has 15 amino acids. Looked up from germline, CDR1 is LGHNA and CDR2 is YNFKEQ. DNA for the CDR3: TGTGCCAGCAGCCGCGACAGGCGTAGTGTCTACGAGCAGTACTTC. The encoded protein is CASSRDRRSVYEQYF.

V and J are TRBV7-9 and TRBJ2-3; unclear D gene. Germline CDR1 SEHNR, CDR2 FQNEAQ (reference sequence). The CDR3 covers 13 residues. Trimming took off 0 bases at V and 8 bases at J, with 9 bases between the two ends. For the CDR3, the DNA is TGTGCCAGCAGCTTAGCAGCCATTTTTACGCAGTATTTT. Encoded protein: CASSLAAIFTQYF.

The rearrangement joins TRBV2 to TRBJ2-2; perhaps TRBD1 as D (6 bases). Germline V CDR1 and CDR2: SNHLY, FYNNEI. Deletions cut 8 bases from V and 2 bases from J, with 12 bases between. CDR3 length: 14 residues. The CDR3 reads CASLKQGNTGELFF. In nucleotides, the CDR3 is TGTGCCAGCTTAAAACAGGGAAACACCGGGGAGCTGTTTTTT.

This clonotype was recorded a few times. The CDR3 protein is CSARTGSYNEQFF. The CDR3 DNA follows: TGCAGTGCGCGGACAGGGAGCTACAATGAGCAGTTCTTC. The chain combines TRBV20-1 with TRBJ2-1, with 8 bases fitting TRBD1. This CDR3 is built from 13 residues. Trimming cost V 6 bases and J 3 bases; bases outside gene matches: 4. From germline, CDR1 is DFQATT and CDR2 SNEGSKA (reference sequence).

This clonotype was seen more than once but under ten times. The V and J genes are TRBV11-1 and TRBJ1-5, with D tentatively TRBD1 (6 bases). V was shortened by 5 bases and J by 5 bases, with 10 bases between the two germline ends. The CDR3 loop spans 13 amino acids. Germline assignment: CDR1 SGHAT and CDR2 FQDESV (reference sequence). In DNA form, the CDR3 reads TGTGCCAGCAGCGGACAGCCTGATCAGCCCCAGCATTTT. Protein: CASSGQPDQPQHF.

At least ten counts were recorded for this clonotype. The CDR3 protein is CASTAIGGPTNEKLFF. CDR3 nucleotides: TGTGCCAGCACCGCAATAGGGGGCCCAACTAATGAAAAACTGTTTTTT. V usage is TRBV6-5 and J usage is TRBJ1-4; TRBD1 agrees at 7 bases. This CDR3 contains 16 residues. Germline trimming cut 7 bases from V and 0 bases from J; bases unmatched to any gene: 8. Germline V gene sequence: CDR1 MNHEY, CDR2 SVGAGI.

The chain links TRBV15 to TRBJ2-7; 9 bases map to TRBD1. From germline, CDR1 is LNHNV and CDR2 YYDKDF (reference sequence). The ends lost 2 bases at V and 3 bases at J; junction bases unmatched: 5. CDR3 size: 15 residues. The CDR3 nucleotides read TGTGCCACCAGCAGATACCGGGACAGGGACTACGAGCAGTACTTC. This encodes CATSRYRDRDYEQYF.

This chain links TRBV7-3 with TRBJ2-3; 8 nucleotides match TRBD2. The CDR3 runs to 16 residues. The ends lost 5 bases at V and 5 bases at J; junction bases unmatched: 12. Looked up from germline, CDR1 is SGHTA and CDR2 is FQGTGA. DNA of the CDR3: TGTGCCAGCAGCCAAGGGGTTACGGGGGGGCAAGATACGCAGTATTTT. Its protein product is CASSQGVTGGQDTQYF.

V and J are TRBV20-1 and TRBJ2-3; the match to TRBD2 covers 10 bases. CDR3 length: 16 residues. The junction had 10 bases not matched to a gene; V was cut back by 5 bases and J by 2 bases. Germline V lookup: CDR1 DFQATT, CDR2 SNEGSKA (reference sequence). CDR3 residues: CSAGTRTSGATDTQYF. The CDR3 nucleotides are TGCAGTGCTGGGACCCGGACTAGCGGAGCCACAGATACGCAGTATTTT.

In its sample, this clonotype was seen many times. This rearrangement joins TRBV6-6 to TRBJ1-6; D ambiguous. Germline values: CDR1 MNHNY, CDR2 SVGAGI (reference sequence). The CDR3 has 15 residues. Trimming shortened V by 6 bases and J by 0 bases, and 9 bases separated the two germline ends. The CDR3 DNA reads as TGTGCCAGCAGGGACCAGAGCTCCTATAATTCACCCCTCCACTTT. Translated, it gives CASRDQSSYNSPLHF.

CDR3 sequence: CASSRQDGVSSYEQYF. CDR3 in DNA: TGCGCCAGCAGCCGTCAGGATGGGGTAAGCTCCTACGAGCAGTACTTC. This chain joins TRBV4-1 and TRBJ2-7; D gene unclear. The germline V gene encodes CDR1 MGHRA and CDR2 YSYEKL. Trimming took off 4 bases at V and 0 bases at J, with 16 bases between the two ends. CDR3 length equals 16 residues.

The chain links TRBV9 to TRBJ1-2; D call uncertain. Germline V gene data show CDR1 as SGDLS and CDR2 as YYNGEE. V lost 0 bases and J lost 2, with 5 bases in between. The CDR3 covers 13 residues. In DNA, the CDR3 is TGTGCCAGCAGCGTAGAAGCGAACTATGGCTACACCTTC. As protein: CASSVEANYGYTF. The full variable domain, with the rest looked up from reference TRBV9 and TRBJ1-2, is DSGVTQTPKHLITATGQRVTLRCSPRSGDLSVYWYQQSLDQGLQFLIQYYNGEERAKGNILERFSAQQFPDLHSELNLSSLELGDSALYFCASSVEANYGYTFGSGTRLTVV.

About this clonotype itself: The germline gene is not matched at one end of the junction; a read error may be the cause. The chain has TRBV5-1 and TRBJ2-4; D gene ambiguous. This CDR3 comprises 17 residues. Germline V gene sequence: CDR1 SGHRS, CDR2 YFSETQ. The CDR3: CASSLGHTAGSKTIQYF. The CDR3 region has the DNA TGCGCCAGCAGCTTGGGGCACACGGCCGGGTCCAAAACCATTCAGTACTTC.

The rearrangement uses TRBV20-1 and TRBJ2-2, with D perhaps matching TRBD1 (5 bases). This CDR3 is built from 13 residues. V lost 0 bases and J lost 5, with 7 bases in between. Germline CDR1 reads DFQATT; CDR2 reads SNEGSKA (reference sequence). CDR3 sequence: CSAREGATGELFF. CDR3 DNA: TGCAGTGCTAGAGAAGGGGCTACCGGGGAGCTGTTTTTT.

With regard to this clonotype: At one of its ends the junction is not consistent with the germline gene, which may arise from a read error. The chain is built from TRBV12-3 or TRBV12-4 and TRBJ1-2, with TRBD1 matching over 10 bases. The CDR3 is made up of 14 amino acids. This CDR3 is CANSLGQGNYGYTF. The CDR3 DNA reads as TGTGCCAACAGTCTGGGACAGGGGAACTATGGCTACACCTTC.

This clonotype occurred a few times. The CDR3, as DNA: TGTGCCAGCAGCAAACGGGTCAGGACGGGAAACGAGCAGTACTTC. Encoded protein: CASSKRVRTGNEQYF. V is TRBV21-1 and J is TRBJ2-7; the D call TRBD1 from the table was never checked on the DNA. TRBV21-1 corresponds to a pseudogene. The CDR3 is 15 residues long.

The chain combines TRBV7-2 with TRBJ2-1, with 7 bases aligning to TRBD1. The length of the CDR3 is 16 residues. In germline, CDR1 is SGHTA, CDR2 FQGNSA. The junction had 3 bases not matched to a gene; V was cut back by 1 base and J by 0 bases. The CDR3 here is CASSLVGTDSYNEQFF. The CDR3 nucleotides are TGTGCCAGCAGCTTAGTTGGGACAGACTCCTACAATGAGCAGTTCTTC.

This clonotype occurred once. The chain is built from TRBV5-5 and TRBJ2-5; TRBD1 agrees at 7 bases. The length of the CDR3 is 14 residues. Germline V gives CDR1 SGHKS, CDR2 YYEKEE (reference sequence). V was clipped by 2 bases and J by 4 bases; unmatched bases: 5. The CDR3 DNA follows: TGTGCCAGCAGCTTAACAGGGGTGCCAGAGACCCAGTACTTC. Amino acids: CASSLTGVPETQYF.